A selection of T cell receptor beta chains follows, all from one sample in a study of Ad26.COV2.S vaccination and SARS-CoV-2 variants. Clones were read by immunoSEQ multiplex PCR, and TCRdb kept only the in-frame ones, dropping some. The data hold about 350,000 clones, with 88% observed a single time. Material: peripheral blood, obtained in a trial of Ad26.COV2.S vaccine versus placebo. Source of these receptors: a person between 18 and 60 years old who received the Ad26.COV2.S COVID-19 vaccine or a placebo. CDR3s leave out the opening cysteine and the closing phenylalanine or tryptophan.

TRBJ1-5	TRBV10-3	AISDRQRQPQH
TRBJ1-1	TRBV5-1	ASSAGHLDSEAF
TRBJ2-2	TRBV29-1	SGEGGFTGELF
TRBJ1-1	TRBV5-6	ASSFTKTGGFTEAF
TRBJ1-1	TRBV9	ASSAYRDQNTEAF
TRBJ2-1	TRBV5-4	ASRADSYNEQF
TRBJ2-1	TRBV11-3	ASSGTGLQGQF
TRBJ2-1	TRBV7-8	ASSLKQGAMQF
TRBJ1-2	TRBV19	ASSFLGENGYT
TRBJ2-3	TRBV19	ASSERGGFADTQY
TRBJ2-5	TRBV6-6	ASSPRTGTSGRAHETQY
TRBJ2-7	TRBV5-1	ASSLDSSVIDEQY
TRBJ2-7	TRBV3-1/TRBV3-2	ASSPGLASNEQY
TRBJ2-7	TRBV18	ASSPPSGAKVYEQY
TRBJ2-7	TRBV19	ASSIGGGTDYEQY
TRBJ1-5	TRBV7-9	ASSAFTGQGVHQPQH
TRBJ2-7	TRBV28	ASTLREGLYEQY